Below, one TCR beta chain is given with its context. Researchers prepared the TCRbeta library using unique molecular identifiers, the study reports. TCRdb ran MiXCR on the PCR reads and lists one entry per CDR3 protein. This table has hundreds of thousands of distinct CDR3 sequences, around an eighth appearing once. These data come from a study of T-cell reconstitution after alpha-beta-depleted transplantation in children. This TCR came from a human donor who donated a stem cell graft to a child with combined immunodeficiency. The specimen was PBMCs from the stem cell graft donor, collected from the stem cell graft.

The CDR3 reads CASSGFSGTGAIYEQYF. The DNA for the CDR3 is TGTGCCAGCAGTGGATTCTCCGGGACAGGGGCGATCTACGAGCAGTACTTC. This chain uses TRBV6-1 with TRBJ2-7; TRBD1 matches at 10 bases. CDR1 MNHNS and CDR2 SASEGT come from the germline V gene. This CDR3 is built from 17 residues. Trimming took 4 bases from V and 3 from J; bases not matched to a gene: 12.